The rows below give T cell receptor beta chains drawn from one sample of a study of blood T cell repertoires in COVID-19. Measured with immunoSEQ multiplex PCR; TCRdb has only the in-frame clones, and not every one. Here the sample spans 270,000 or so clones, approximately 90% being singletons. The sample consisted of PBMCs or T cells enriched from blood (not recorded which). Source of these receptors: a woman in her 30s with acute COVID-19. Both conserved end residues are part of each CDR3. Fields, in order: J gene, V gene, D gene, clone size, CDR3 protein, CDR3 DNA. A D gene is named only where the DNA matches it firmly. The size entry is marked missing in some rows and otherwise reads once, few, many or a size class.

J: TRBJ2-7
V: TRBV4-1
D: TRBD2
size: NA
CDR3: CASSQGRASGSYEQYF
DNA: TGCGCCAGCAGCCAAGGGAGGGCTAGCGGGAGCTACGAGCAGTACTTC

J: TRBJ2-5
V: TRBV7-9
D: TRBD1
size: NA
CDR3: CASSSRTGTETQYF
DNA: TGTGCCAGCAGCTCGCGGACAGGGACAGAGACCCAGTACTTC

J: TRBJ2-3
V: TRBV18
D: NA
size: NA
CDR3: CASSPPKGGGRGSTDTQYF
DNA: TGTGCCAGCTCACCCCCGAAGGGAGGAGGGCGTGGGAGCACAGATACGCAGTATTTT

J: TRBJ1-3
V: TRBV2
D: NA
size: NA
CDR3: CASRKDSSGNTIYF
DNA: TGTGCCAGCAGAAAGGACAGCTCTGGAAACACCATATATTTT

J: TRBJ1-5
V: TRBV28
D: TRBD1
size: NA
CDR3: CASSPRDSDQPQHF
DNA: TGTGCCAGCAGTCCCCGGGACAGTGATCAGCCCCAGCATTTT

J: TRBJ1-5
V: TRBV19
D: NA
size: NA
CDR3: CASSGRGLNQPQHF
DNA: TGTGCCAGTAGTGGCAGGGGACTAAATCAGCCCCAGCATTTT

J: TRBJ2-2
V: TRBV28
D: TRBD1
size: NA
CDR3: CASSSQGAFGTGELFF
DNA: TGTGCCAGCAGTTCACAGGGGGCGTTTGGAACCGGGGAGCTGTTTTTT

J: TRBJ2-3
V: TRBV5-1
D: NA
size: NA
CDR3: CASGRERAPSTDTQYF
DNA: TGCGCCAGCGGTCGGGAGCGGGCCCCATCCACAGATACGCAGTATTTT

J: TRBJ2-7
V: TRBV4-3
D: TRBD1
size: NA
CDR3: CASSQFTGASGEQYF
DNA: TGCGCCAGCAGCCAATTTACAGGGGCTTCGGGCGAGCAGTACTTC

J: TRBJ2-1
V: TRBV3-1/TRBV3-2
D: TRBD2
size: many
CDR3: CASSGTSGSNEQFF
DNA: TGTGCCAGCAGCGGGACTAGCGGGAGTAATGAGCAGTTCTTC

J: TRBJ1-2
V: TRBV18
D: NA
size: NA
CDR3: CASSPGAGAYGYTF
DNA: TGTGCCAGCTCACCAGGGGCAGGGGCGTATGGCTACACCTTC

J: TRBJ2-7
V: TRBV7-3
D: NA
size: NA
CDR3: CASSPFTGIDYEQYF
DNA: TGTGCCAGCAGCCCCTTCACAGGGATAGACTACGAGCAGTACTTC